Listed here are 15 T cell receptor beta chains from one sample, sequenced in a study of Tregs in tolerant kidney transplant recipients. Data came from immunoSEQ multiplex PCR; TCRdb stores just in-frame clones and leaves some out. This sample has about 240,000 clones, with 80% to 85% found just once. Sequencing input: CD4+ T cells from blood. Receptors originate from a human donor in good health.

The chain couples TRBV11-2 to TRBJ1-6; tentative D call: TRBD1 (6 bases). Germline CDR1 and CDR2: SGHAT and FQNNGV. The CDR3 length is 14 residues. Trimming cost V 5 bases and J 5 bases, with 10 bases left between them. As DNA, the CDR3 is TGTGCCAGCAGCATAGGGGGGAATAATTCACCCCTCCACTTT. Residues: CASSIGGNNSPLHF.

The V gene is TRBV5-1, the J gene TRBJ1-2, with 9 positions matching TRBD1. The J segment lost 8 bases and the V segment lost 4 bases, leaving 9 bases of the junction unmatched. The CDR3 sequence is 14 residues long. From germline, CDR1 is SGHRS and CDR2 YFSETQ. The CDR3 DNA reads as TGCGCCAGCAGCGTAATACAGGGGGCTGAAGGCTACACCTTC. Translation gives CASSVIQGAEGYTF.

This clone came up once. The chain joins TRBV7-6 to TRBJ1-1, with D perhaps matching TRBD1 (6 bases). The CDR3 contains 13 residues. The V end lost 6 bases, the J end lost 3 bases, and 11 bases lay between the germline ends. Germline V gives CDR1 SGHVS, CDR2 FNYEAQ. In DNA form, the CDR3 reads TGTGCCAGCAGTTCGTACAGGGACACTGAAGCTTTCTTT. It is translated as CASSSYRDTEAFF.

The rearrangement links TRBV10-3 to TRBJ2-7; the match to TRBD1 covers 8 bases. This CDR3 region has 14 residues. The germline gives CDR1 ENHRY, CDR2 SYGVKD. V was clipped by 2 bases and J by 2 bases; unmatched bases: 2. The CDR3 nucleotides are TGTGCCATCAGTGAGGACAGGGGCCCCTACGAGCAGTACTTC. Translating it yields CAISEDRGPYEQYF.

The rearrangement uses TRBV30 and TRBJ2-1, with 11 bases matching TRBD1. This CDR3 is 14 amino acids long. Germline CDR1 reads GTSNPN; CDR2 reads SVGIG (reference sequence). V shed 2 bases, J shed 6 bases, and the junction held 3 bases outside the gene matches. The CDR3 region has the DNA TGTGCCTGGAGTACCGGACAGGGGGCCAATGAGCAGTTCTTC. This encodes CAWSTGQGANEQFF.

V gene TRBV19 combines with J gene TRBJ1-1; weak D call: TRBD1 (6 bases). V dropped 5 bases and J dropped 1 base, with 14 bases sitting between them. The CDR3 has 15 residues. CDR1 is LNHDA, CDR2 SQIVND, per germline (reference sequence). The DNA for the CDR3 is TGTGCCAGTAGTCCATGGACAGTTAAGAACACTGAAGCTTTCTTT. It codes for CASSPWTVKNTEAFF.

The rearrangement joins TRBV4-1 to TRBJ2-7; 7 nucleotides agree with TRBD1. The CDR3 sequence is 14 residues long. The J segment lost 4 bases and the V segment lost 4 bases, leaving 7 bases of the junction unmatched. Germline lookup yields CDR1 MGHRA and CDR2 YSYEKL. The DNA for the CDR3 is TGCGCCAGCAGCCCCGACAGGGATGTTTACGAGCAGTACTTC. It specifies CASSPDRDVYEQYF.

As for this clone: Other DNA sequences of this sample code for an identical CDR3. The chain joins TRBV18 to TRBJ2-5; D not certain. Germline assignment: CDR1 KGHSH and CDR2 LQKENI. The ends were cut back, 0 bases at V and 5 bases at J, with 4 bases in the middle. This CDR3 contains 12 residues. The CDR3: CASSPPGETQYF. The CDR3 coding sequence is TGTGCCAGCTCACCACCGGGGGAGACCCAGTACTTC.

V is TRBV18 and J is TRBJ2-5; TRBD1 agrees at 8 bases. The DNA end is more similar to TRBJ2-7, so the J call may be wrong. The CDR3 is 15 residues long. Germline-derived CDR1 and CDR2 are KGHSH and LQKENI. The CDR3, as DNA: TGTGCCAGCTCACCACCGTCGACAGGGGCCTACGAGCAGTACTTC. This gives the protein CASSPPSTGAYEQYF.

This chain connects TRBV6-5 to TRBJ1-4, with 7 bases lining up with TRBD1. V lost 6 bases and J lost 10; bases outside the gene matches: 14. Germline assignment: CDR1 MNHEY and CDR2 SVGAGI. The CDR3 is 15 amino acids. CDR3 nucleotides: TGTGCCAGCAGGGACACCGGGACAGAAAGCGGAAAACTGTTTTTT. Translating it yields CASRDTGTESGKLFF.

The chain couples TRBV7-3 to TRBJ2-5; tentatively, D is TRBD1 (6 bases). The better agreement between TRBJ2-7 and the DNA end casts doubt on the J call. Germline V gene lookup returns CDR1 SGHTA and CDR2 FQGTGA. The CDR3 covers 14 residues. The CDR3 DNA follows: TGTGCCAGCAGCTTAAGGCCAGGGGCATACGAGCAGTACTTC. Translated: CASSLRPGAYEQYF.

This clone was seen more than once but under ten times. This sequence joins TRBV15 and TRBJ1-6, with TRBD1 matching 10 bases. V was clipped by 5 bases and J by 9 bases; unmatched bases: 7. This CDR3 region has 15 residues. CDR1 is LNHNV, CDR2 YYDKDF, per germline (reference sequence). CDR3 region: CATSARTGGASPLHF. CDR3 DNA sequence: TGTGCCACCAGCGCCCGGACAGGGGGAGCTTCACCCCTCCACTTT.

This rearrangement joins TRBV27 to TRBJ1-1; 8 nucleotides align to TRBD1. J was trimmed by 7 bases and V by 0 bases; bases with no gene match: 16. Germline V lookup: CDR1 MNHEY, CDR2 SMNVEV (reference sequence). CDR3 length: 18 residues. The CDR3 bases are TGTGCCAGCAGTTTATCATTCCCCCGTCAGGGGGCTCTCCTTGAAGCTTTCTTT. Encoded protein: CASSLSFPRQGALLEAFF.

The CDR3 spells CASSYALRGLNTEAFF. In nucleotides, the CDR3 is TGTGCCAGCAGTTACGCCCTCCGGGGGCTGAACACTGAAGCTTTCTTT. The chain carries TRBV6-5 and TRBJ1-1; D is perhaps TRBD1 (6 bases). Trimming removed 2 bases from V and 0 bases from J, with 13 bases in between. This CDR3 spans 16 amino acids. Germline values: CDR1 MNHEY, CDR2 SVGAGI.

The chain uses TRBV5-1 and TRBJ2-3; D is unclear. Germline loops: CDR1 SGHRS, CDR2 YFSETQ. This CDR3 contains 15 residues. Trimming shortened V by 3 bases and J by 1 base, and 12 bases separated the two germline ends. Here the CDR3 reads CASSSVLGGTDTQYF. The CDR3 DNA is TGCGCCAGCAGCTCCGTCCTAGGCGGCACAGATACGCAGTATTTT.